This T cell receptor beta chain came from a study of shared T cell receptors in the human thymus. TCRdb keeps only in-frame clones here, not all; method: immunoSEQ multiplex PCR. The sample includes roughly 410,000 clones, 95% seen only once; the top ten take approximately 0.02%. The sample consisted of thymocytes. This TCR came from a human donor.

CDR3 loop: CRVGPSEEQYF. CDR3 nucleotides: TGCAGGGTCGGGCCGTCCGAGGAGCAGTACTTC. The V and J genes are TRBV20-1 and TRBJ2-7, with unresolved D. Germline lookup yields CDR1 DFQATT and CDR2 SNEGSKA (reference sequence). The CDR3 totals 11 residues.